The rows below give T cell receptor beta chains drawn from one sample of a study of shared clonotypes between healthy human individuals. Using immunoSEQ multiplex PCR, the repertoire was profiled, and TCRdb retains in-frame clones only, with some absent. The sample carries a few million clones, 93% recorded once. The sample was naive CD8+ T cells from PBMCs. Every receptor here comes from a man younger than 35 in good health. Some clones in this sample may be carry-over from other donors' samples. Both conserved end residues are part of each CDR3.

>TRBV7-9
CASSLDARAADTQYF
>TRBV5-1
CASSLAGQIPYEQYF
>TRBV28
CASSPRGEGIADTQYF
>TRBV6-4
CASSEVQFYEQYF
>TRBV30
CAWSCGNPRWETQYF
>TRBV5-4
CASSEWGRMREQYF
>TRBV5-1
CASSSSSGSLREQYF
>TRBV4-1
CASSHFQGEQYF
>TRBV7-8
CASSLVGGFNEKLFF
>TRBV2
CASSIGQGWHEQYF
>TRBV2
CASSELEAPYEQYF
>TRBV4-2
CASSPQGLHEQYF
>TRBV7-6
CASSSFGQGAMNTEAFF
>TRBV29-1
CSVPRDTSNTEAFF
>TRBV27
CASSVGVSYEQYF
>TRBV9
CASSVDRGGYEQYF
>TRBV30
CAWSDTGAPWNTIYF
>TRBV13
CASSWRGVNTEAFF
>TRBV15
CATSRDLRDTQYF
>TRBV14
CASSQGGEGYEQFF
>TRBV5-4
CATTQGGLGEQYF
>TRBV7-9
CASSLGALRDYGYTF
>TRBV5-8
CASSLTGTANYGYTF
>TRBV11-2
CASSSPGGFRNTGELFF
>TRBV6-4
CASSDSRLAGVSYTQYF
>TRBV27
CASSLASGDYNEQFF
>TRBV19
CASSRIRDSGNQPQHF
>TRBV4-2
CASSQEVGAGRQPQHF
>TRBV27
CASSPTAGLSTGELFF
>TRBV11-2
CASSATPTDGSYEQYF